This is a list of T cell receptor beta chains from one sample in a study of vaccination effects on CD4 cells after COVID-19. Which antigens these TCRs recognize remains unknown. The protocol was immunoSEQ multiplex PCR, while the TCRdb copy is restricted to in-frame clones and leaves out a portion. The sample lists 65,000 to 85,000 clones, about four fifths occurring once. This specimen was CD4+ T cells from PBMCs cultured with SARS-CoV-2 spike peptides, taken before COVID-19 vaccination. These receptors originate from a human donor who received a COVID-19 vaccine. Both conserved end residues are part of each CDR3. The D gene is left open where the match is weak. The size field is filled for only some rows; it gives once, few, many or a size class.

V gene	J gene	clone size	D gene	CDR3 DNA	CDR3 protein
TRBV27	TRBJ2-5	once	.	TGTGCCAGCAGTTTATCCCCGGACAGCCAAGAGACCCAGTACTTC	CASSLSPDSQETQYF
TRBV19	TRBJ1-4	.	.	TGTGCCACTCGTGATACAGACCTTAGTGAAAAACTGTTTTTT	CATRDTDLSEKLFF
TRBV29-1	TRBJ2-1	.	.	TGCAGCTTTGTGACAGGGAGGCTTGGTGAGCAGTTCTTC	CSFVTGRLGEQFF
TRBV2	TRBJ1-6	.	.	TGTGCCAGCAAGACAGGTTGGAATTCACCCCTCCACTTT	CASKTGWNSPLHF
TRBV19	TRBJ2-3	.	.	TGTGCCAGTAGTATAGAGGGAGATACGCAGTATTTT	CASSIEGDTQYF
TRBV10-3	TRBJ2-1	.	TRBD1	TGTGCCATCAGTGAGGCAGGACAGGGGAGCTCCTACAATGAGCAGTTCTTC	CAISEAGQGSSYNEQFF
TRBV7-2	TRBJ2-1	.	.	TGTGCCAGCAGCCCCCAGGGGCGTTACAATGAGCAGTTCTTC	CASSPQGRYNEQFF
TRBV6-5	TRBJ1-6	.	TRBD1	TGTGCCAGCTCTCCAACCGGGACAGGGGGTTCACCCCTCCACTTT	CASSPTGTGGSPLHF
TRBV5-1	TRBJ2-2	.	TRBD1	TGCGCCAGCAGTCCCGGGACAGGGTTGACCGGGGAGCTGTTTTTT	CASSPGTGLTGELFF
TRBV6-5	TRBJ1-5	once	.	TGTGCCAGCAGTTACAGGGTGGATCAGCCCCAGCATTTT	CASSYRVDQPQHF
TRBV5-1	TRBJ1-4	.	.	TGCGCCAGCAGCTTTGACTGGGATGAAAAACTGTTTTTT	CASSFDWDEKLFF
TRBV27	TRBJ2-5	.	TRBD2	TGTGCCAGCAAGGGGCTAGCGGGGGGGCCGTACCAAGAGACCCAGTACTTC	CASKGLAGGPYQETQYF
TRBV5-1	TRBJ1-2	.	TRBD1	TGCGCCAGCAGCTTGACAGGGGCAGCTAACTATGGCTACACCTTC	CASSLTGAANYGYTF
TRBV28	TRBJ2-1	.	.	TGTGCCAGCAGTCGACCGAAGGGCTCCTACAATGAGCAGTTCTTC	CASSRPKGSYNEQFF
TRBV2	TRBJ2-2	.	TRBD2	TGTGCCAGCAGTGAAATACTAGCGACCGGGGAGCTGTTTTTT	CASSEILATGELFF
TRBV5-1	TRBJ2-3	once	TRBD2	TGCGCCAGCAGCGCCTTGGGGGGGAGTACAGATACGCAGTATTTT	CASSALGGSTDTQYF
TRBV6-2/TRBV6-3	TRBJ2-3	.	TRBD1	TGTGCCAGCAGTTACCGGGGACAGAGGATTACACCGAATACGCAGTATTTT	CASSYRGQRITPNTQYF
TRBV18	TRBJ1-3	.	.	TGTGCCAGCTCACCACGCAGAGACCCAACCTCTGGAAACACCATATATTTT	CASSPRRDPTSGNTIYF
TRBV5-1	TRBJ1-1	.	TRBD1	TGCGCCAGCAGCCCTCAAGGGACAGGGATGACTGAAGCTTTCTTT	CASSPQGTGMTEAFF
TRBV2	TRBJ1-2	few	TRBD1	TGTGCCAGCAGGGGGGACAGTCCTTTCGTAGGCTACACCTTC	CASRGDSPFVGYTF
TRBV7-3	TRBJ2-1	.	TRBD1	TGTGCCAGCAGCTCGGGACCCTGGACAGGGTACGAGCAGTTCTTC	CASSSGPWTGYEQFF
TRBV28	TRBJ1-1	.	.	TGTGCCAGCAGTACAGGTTGGAACACTGAAGCTTTCTTT	CASSTGWNTEAFF
TRBV19	TRBJ2-5	.	.	TGTGCCAGTAGACCAACGGAGACCCAGTACTTC	CASRPTETQYF
TRBV12-2	TRBJ2-4	.	.	TGTGCAAGTCGCTTAGGGACAGATCGCGTGATTGAGGGCATTCAGTACTTC	CASRLGTDRVIEGIQYF
TRBV7-2	TRBJ2-1	.	TRBD2	TGTGCCAGCAGCCCGGGACTAGCGGGAAACAATGAGCAGTTCTTC	CASSPGLAGNNEQFF
TRBV11-2	TRBJ2-5	.	TRBD1	TGTGCCAGCAGCCGAGGTGGGACAGTCCTATCACAAGAGACCCAGTACTTC	CASSRGGTVLSQETQYF
TRBV2	TRBJ2-2	once	.	TGTGCCAGCAGGAAAGGGGACATAAACACCGGGGAGCTGTTTTTT	CASRKGDINTGELFF
TRBV5-6	TRBJ2-3	once	.	TGTGCCAGCAGCTTTTACCCCACAGATACGCAGTATTTT	CASSFYPTDTQYF
TRBV6-5	TRBJ1-4	.	.	TGTGCCAGCAGTTACGACCCCGGTGAAAAACTGTTTTTT	CASSYDPGEKLFF
TRBV6-2/TRBV6-3	TRBJ1-6	.	TRBD1	TGTGCCAGCAGTTACGTACAGGGGGTCAATTCACCCCTCCACTTT	CASSYVQGVNSPLHF
TRBV19	TRBJ1-2	.	.	TGTGCCAGTAGAGGGGCATCAAGGGGCGACTATGGCTACACCTTC	CASRGASRGDYGYTF
TRBV10-1	TRBJ1-2	.	.	TGCGCCAGCAGTGAAACGGGGAACTATGGCTACACCTTC	CASSETGNYGYTF
TRBV29-1	TRBJ1-5	.	.	TGCAGCGTTGGGGGGGCAGGGCAGCCCCAGCATTTT	CSVGGAGQPQHF
TRBV3-1/TRBV3-2	TRBJ1-1	.	.	TGTGCCAGCAGCCAAGTTTCCCAGCTCGAAGCTTTCTTT	CASSQVSQLEAFF
TRBV6-5	TRBJ2-3	.	TRBD2	TGTGCCAGCAGTTTGAGCGGGGGGGTTATTACAGATACGCAGTATTTT	CASSLSGGVITDTQYF
TRBV7-8	TRBJ2-1	few	.	TGTGCCAGCAGCTTAAGGGACAACTACAATGAGCAGTTCTTC	CASSLRDNYNEQFF
TRBV3-1/TRBV3-2	TRBJ1-1	.	.	TGTGCCAGCAGCATCCTGAGGCACACTGAAGCTTTCTTT	CASSILRHTEAFF
TRBV25-1	TRBJ2-3	.	TRBD2	TGTGCCAGCAGTGAAGCTAGCGGGGGGGCGGCAGATACGCAGTATTTT	CASSEASGGAADTQYF
TRBV5-5	TRBJ2-2	.	TRBD1	TGTGCCAGCAGCTGGGGACAGGTCGCGAACACCGGGGAGCTGTTTTTT	CASSWGQVANTGELFF
TRBV18	TRBJ1-5	.	TRBD1	TGTGCCAGCTCACAAAACAGGGGACGCAATCAGCCCCAGCATTTT	CASSQNRGRNQPQHF
TRBV2	TRBJ1-2	.	TRBD1	TGTGCCAGCAGGGACAGGGGGATTTATGGCTACACCTTC	CASRDRGIYGYTF
TRBV5-1	TRBJ2-5	.	TRBD2	TGCGCCAGCAGCACTAGCGGGGTCCGGCAAGAGACCCAGTACTTC	CASSTSGVRQETQYF